This T cell receptor beta chain was recorded in a study of response to subunit inactivated influenza vaccine. General study findings and limits: Authors suggested each seasonal flu vaccination may recruit only limited numbers of new T cells.

TCRdb itself ran the RT-PCR reads through MiXCR, one entry per CDR3 protein. The sample records 650,000 to 700,000 distinct CDR3 sequences, approximately 14% being singletons. The table lists this clonotype with many counts. Its antigen remains unidentified. The germline V gene encodes CDR1 DFQATT and CDR2 SNEGSKA (reference sequence). This CDR3 comprises 17 residues. V dropped 0 bases and J dropped 2 bases, with 19 bases sitting between them. The chain couples TRBV20-1 to TRBJ1-2, with D perhaps matching TRBD1 (5 bases). The receptor was derived from a man aged 50-60 years who received an inactivated influenza vaccine. The sequenced sample was PBMCs from blood, obtained 11 to 12 days after vaccination. CDR3 residues: CSARDMVRQGPNYGYTF. CDR3 in DNA: TGCAGTGCTAGAGACATGGTACGGCAGGGACCCAACTATGGCTACACCTTC.